This T cell receptor (beta chain) was sequenced for a study of shared clonotypes between healthy human individuals. About the research overall: Two women and a few men aged 18 to 49 made up the donors. There were three CD4 naive, three CD4 memory, two CD8 naive and one CD8 memory plates per donor.

Replicate PCRs from sorted subsets contained about 0.2 ug DNA, which is tens of thousands of T cell genomes. Original methodology: ImmunoSEQ sequences covered only the junction and lacked quality scores; filtering therefore differed. The protocol was immunoSEQ multiplex PCR, while the TCRdb copy is restricted to in-frame clones and leaves out a portion. V, J and clone size were drawn from that table, and D and trimming were deduced from the DNA. The sample holds millions of clones; roughly 94% are singletons and the top ten take about 0.13%. V shed 4 bases, J shed 2 bases, and the junction held 5 bases outside the gene matches. The germline V gene has CDR1 SGHAT and CDR2 FQNNGV. This CDR3 comprises 15 residues.

The chain has TRBV11-2 and TRBJ2-7; TRBD1 matches 10 bases. The receptor was isolated from a man aged 18-30 years in good health. Material: naive CD4+ T cells sorted from blood. Documented subset: CD45RA+ positively selected. The CDR3: CASSYTGTGAYEQYF. In DNA form, the CDR3 reads TGTGCCAGCAGCTATACAGGGACAGGGGCCTACGAGCAGTACTTC.